Each of the 24 T cell receptor beta chains below was sequenced from the same sample in a study of cytomegalovirus exposure and HLA in healthy donors (dated by TCRdb to about 2017). Libraries were constructed by the immunoSEQ multiplex PCR assay. The multiplex PCR relied on a mix of 60 forward primers for TCR Vbeta segments and 13 reverse primers for TCR Jbeta segments. TCRdb carries this immuneACCESS record with in-frame sequences only. Its versions omit some clonotypes, under half of them owing to an unresolved V gene in the studies checked, with the rest unexplained. This sample has around 150,000 clones in its table, and 75% to 90% of those were observed once. The ten most abundant clones make up around 0.97% of the sample. Material: PBMCs. These receptor sequences come from a girl aged 2 to 10 in good health and CMV-seropositive.

V gene TRBV6-5 combines with J gene TRBJ1-5; D not certain. There are 14 residues in the CDR3. V was trimmed by 6 bases and J by 7 bases, leaving 16 bases between them. Germline CDR1 MNHEY, CDR2 SVGAGI. The CDR3 reads CASSPLSVLQPQHF. The CDR3 nucleotides read TGTGCCAGCAGCCCCCTTTCGGTCTTGCAGCCCCAGCATTTT.

This chain uses TRBV5-4 with TRBJ2-7; 7 nucleotides match TRBD2. Germline trimming cut 0 bases from V and 7 bases from J; bases unmatched to any gene: 7. The CDR3 covers 14 residues. Per the germline V gene, CDR1 is SGHNT and CDR2 is YYREEE (reference sequence). The CDR3 coding sequence is TGTGCCAGCAGCTTGGGTGGGAGGGCCGAAGAGCAGTACTTC. It yields the protein CASSLGGRAEEQYF.

This clone was seen once. The chain has TRBV30 and TRBJ2-5, with TRBD1 identical over 10 bases. Germline V CDR1 and CDR2: GTSNPN, SVGIG (reference sequence). The CDR3 length is 13 residues. V shed 5 bases, J shed 5 bases, and the junction held 5 bases outside the gene matches. CDR3 region: CAWDRGRLETQYF. The CDR3 DNA reads as TGTGCCTGGGACAGGGGGCGATTGGAGACCCAGTACTTC.

This clone appeared a single time. This sequence joins TRBV4-1 and TRBJ1-1; 8 nucleotides align to TRBD1. CDR3 size: 15 residues. The V gene's germline CDR1 is MGHRA and CDR2 YSYEKL. After removal of 4 bases from V and 1 base from J, the junction contained 5 bases not matched to a gene. The CDR3, as DNA: TGCGCCAGCAGCCGGGGTACAGGGGGGAACACTGAAGCTTTCTTT. This codes for CASSRGTGGNTEAFF.

This clone was seen only a few times. V is TRBV28 and J is TRBJ1-5; D is perhaps TRBD1 (6 bases). Germline loops: CDR1 MDHEN, CDR2 SYDVKM. This CDR3 is 13 amino acids long. V shed 2 bases and J shed 14 bases, with 16 bases lying between them. The CDR3 loop is CASSLGLQGLEHF. DNA for the CDR3: TGTGCCAGCAGTTTAGGGCTACAGGGTTTAGAGCATTTT. Full variable domain (rest looked up from reference TRBV28 and TRBJ1-5): DVKVTQSSRYLVKRTGEKVFLECVQDMDHENMFWYRQDPGLGLRLIYFSYDVKMKEKGDIPEGYSVSREKKERFSLILESASTNQTSMYLCASSLGLQGLEHFGDGTRLSIL.

The CDR3 spells CASSQQGVRPDTQYF. The DNA for the CDR3 is TGTGCCAGCAGCCAACAGGGTGTTCGGCCAGATACGCAGTATTTT. The V and J genes are TRBV2 and TRBJ2-3; D is possibly TRBD1 (6 bases). V was pared by 6 bases and J by 4 bases, with 17 bases between. The CDR3 has 15 residues. Germline loops: CDR1 SNHLY, CDR2 FYNNEI. Full variable domain (missing parts from reference TRBV2 and TRBJ2-3): EPEVTQTPSHQVTQMGQEVILRCVPISNHLYFYWYRQILGQKVEFLVSFYNNEISEKSEIFDDQFSVERPDGSNFTLKIRSTKLEDSAMYFCASSQQGVRPDTQYFGPGTRLTVL.

CDR3 coding DNA: TGCGCCAGCAGCTTCTCTGACAGTTCGCGAAACACCATATATTTT. Amino acid sequence: CASSFSDSSRNTIYF. The chain uses TRBV5-1 and TRBJ1-3; D may be TRBD1 (5 bases). V was trimmed by 2 bases and J by 5 bases, leaving 14 bases between them. The CDR3 totals 15 residues. Germline CDR1 is SGHRS and CDR2 is YFSETQ.

The chain couples TRBV2 to TRBJ1-4; TRBD1 matches 8 bases. Germline V gene data show CDR1 as SNHLY and CDR2 as FYNNEI. J gave up 6 bases and V 0 bases, and 6 bases lay outside the gene matches. The CDR3 has 16 amino acids. The CDR3: CASSEARQGADEKLFF. DNA for the CDR3: TGTGCCAGCAGTGAAGCGCGGCAGGGGGCGGATGAAAAACTGTTTTTT.

The chain combines TRBV6-6 with TRBJ2-1, with 8 bases fitting TRBD1. Germline-derived CDR1 and CDR2 are MNHNY and SVGAGI (reference sequence). The V segment lost 5 bases and the J segment 4 bases; nucleotides outside the gene matches: 7. There are 15 residues in the CDR3. The CDR3 loop reads CASSLQGAEYNEQFF. The CDR3 DNA sequence: TGTGCCAGCAGTCTTCAGGGGGCTGAGTACAATGAGCAGTTCTTC.

This chain uses TRBV28 with TRBJ1-5, with D possibly matching TRBD1 (5 bases). Germline CDR1 reads MDHEN; CDR2 reads SYDVKM. The V end was cut by 6 bases, the J end by 3 bases, with 12 bases between. This CDR3 region has 14 residues. CDR3 bases: TGTGCCAGCAGGCTCACAGGATACAATCAGCCCCAGCATTTT. Translation: CASRLTGYNQPQHF.

The J gene is TRBJ1-2, the V gene TRBV30; TRBD1 matches 7 bases. V was pared by 2 bases and J by 6 bases, with 3 bases of the junction left unmatched. The CDR3 consists of 12 residues. In germline, CDR1 is GTSNPN, CDR2 SVGIG (reference sequence). CDR3 sequence (DNA): TGTGCCTGGAGTCAGGGGGTAAATGGCTACACCTTC. Encoded protein: CAWSQGVNGYTF.

The gene calls are TRBV6-1 and TRBJ1-2; 9 nucleotides line up with TRBD1. Per the germline V gene, CDR1 is MNHNS and CDR2 is SASEGT. The CDR3 loop spans 15 amino acids. After removal of 6 bases from V and 4 bases from J, the junction contained 9 bases not matched to a gene. CDR3 region: CASRGGQGGTYGYTF. CDR3 sequence (DNA): TGTGCCAGCAGAGGGGGACAGGGTGGAACCTATGGCTACACCTTC.

This clone has just one count. The chain joins TRBV4-1 to TRBJ2-3, with 11 bases aligning to TRBD1. Germline trimming cut 6 bases from V and 6 bases from J; bases unmatched to any gene: 14. CDR1 MGHRA and CDR2 YSYEKL come from the germline V gene. The CDR3 is 17 amino acids. The CDR3 coding sequence is TGCGCCAGCAGGTTCCCTGGCGGACAGGGGGCGGAGGATACGCAGTATTTT. It specifies CASRFPGGQGAEDTQYF.

The V and J genes are TRBV28 and TRBJ2-3; tentatively, D is TRBD1 (6 bases). The CDR3 runs to 12 residues. V lost 3 bases and J lost 10, with 11 bases in between. CDR1 and CDR2 (germline): MDHEN, SYDVKM. The DNA for the CDR3 is TGTGCCAGCAGTTTTCAACAGGGCGCGCAGTATTTT. This encodes CASSFQQGAQYF.

J is TRBJ2-7 and V is TRBV9; TRBD1 agrees at 7 bases. The CDR3 consists of 13 residues. The junction had 6 bases not matched to a gene; V was cut back by 3 bases and J by 6 bases. The V gene's germline CDR1 is SGDLS and CDR2 YYNGEE. The CDR3 loop reads CASSATGDSEQYF. The CDR3 coding sequence is TGTGCCAGCAGCGCCACAGGGGATAGCGAGCAGTACTTC.

This chain joins TRBV27 and TRBJ2-1; no clear D gene. In germline, CDR1 is MNHEY, CDR2 SMNVEV (reference sequence). This CDR3 contains 13 residues. V dropped 6 bases and J dropped 2 bases, with 8 bases sitting between them. CDR3 bases: TGTGCCAGCAGACAGAACGCCTACAATGAGCAGTTCTTC. Its translation is CASRQNAYNEQFF.

CDR3 nucleotides: TGCGCCAGCAGCCAAGATAGCAATGAGCAGTTCTTC. It specifies CASSQDSNEQFF. V is TRBV4-1 and J is TRBJ2-1; no firm D call. Looked up from germline, CDR1 is MGHRA and CDR2 is YSYEKL. The CDR3 is made up of 12 amino acids. With 0 bases removed from V and 6 bases from J, the gap between germline ends came to 3 bases.

This clone was observed once. The V gene is TRBV28, the J gene TRBJ2-7; 7 bases line up with TRBD1. Trimming cost V 4 bases and J 3 bases; bases outside gene matches: 9. The CDR3 consists of 15 residues. Germline values: CDR1 MDHEN, CDR2 SYDVKM. Here the CDR3 DNA reads TGTGCCAGCAGTTCCCGGGACAGCGCAAACTACGAGCAGTACTTC. The encoded protein is CASSSRDSANYEQYF.

The chain employs TRBV29-1 and TRBJ2-1; 7 nucleotides align to TRBD1. The CDR3 length is 16 residues. The germline V gene has CDR1 SQVTM and CDR2 ANQGSEA. V dropped 6 bases and J dropped 6; count of bases not matched to a gene: 17. Written as DNA, the CDR3 is TGCAGCGTCCTCACCCCGTCCGTGGCAGGGGGCAATGAGCAGTTCTTC. Translation gives CSVLTPSVAGGNEQFF.

The J gene is TRBJ1-2, the V gene TRBV6-1; 9 bases map to TRBD1. Per the germline V gene, CDR1 is MNHNS and CDR2 is SASEGT. This CDR3 has 16 residues. J gave up 0 bases and V 0 bases, and 2 bases lay outside the gene matches. CDR3 protein: CASSEATGGSNYGYTF. In nucleotides, the CDR3 is TGTGCCAGCAGTGAAGCGACAGGGGGGTCTAACTATGGCTACACCTTC.

The chain recombines TRBV2 with TRBJ2-7; tentatively, D is TRBD2 (5 bases). Deletions cut 4 bases from V and 6 bases from J, with 19 bases between. The CDR3 covers 15 residues. Germline V lookup: CDR1 SNHLY, CDR2 FYNNEI. CDR3 sequence reads: CASSVGPAERGEQYF. The CDR3, as DNA: TGTGCCAGCAGTGTTGGTCCAGCGGAACGTGGCGAGCAGTACTTC.

The V call is TRBV7-2, the J call TRBJ2-7, with D possibly TRBD2 on 5 matching bases. The CDR3 runs 14 residues. Trimming removed 5 bases at V and 7 bases at J, with 18 bases between. The V gene's germline CDR1 is SGHTA and CDR2 FQGNSA. CDR3 loop: CASSPNLASQEQYF. The CDR3 DNA follows: TGTGCCAGCAGCCCCAACCTAGCCTCGCAAGAGCAGTACTTC.

The gene calls are TRBV28 and TRBJ1-4; D possibly corresponds to TRBD1 (6 bases). The CDR3 loop spans 14 amino acids. The germline V gene has CDR1 MDHEN and CDR2 SYDVKM. V was cut by 3 bases and J by 7 bases, with 12 bases left in between. CDR3 bases: TGTGCCAGCAGTTTGCCAGGGGACGGTGAAAAACTGTTTTTT. It yields the protein CASSLPGDGEKLFF.

This chain uses TRBV2 with TRBJ1-1; 7 nucleotides align to TRBD1. This CDR3 region has 14 residues. Germline V gene data show CDR1 as SNHLY and CDR2 as FYNNEI. Unmatched junction bases numbered 3, after V lost 4 bases and J lost 1 base. The CDR3 protein is CASSGRDRNTEAFF. The CDR3 DNA reads TGTGCCAGCAGTGGCCGGGACAGGAACACTGAAGCTTTCTTT.